The clone carrying this T cell receptor beta chain was seen once. Its matching antigen is unknown. CDR3 size: 15 residues. Germline V gene lookup returns CDR1 SGDLS and CDR2 YYNGEE. V was pared by 0 bases and J by 8 bases, with 17 bases between. PCR was performed a second time for about 7 to 11 cycles using a sample-barcoded 5' primer and a J-beta primer mix. TCRdb ran MiXCR on the 5' RACE reads and lists one entry per CDR3 protein. Among 720,000 or so distinct CDR3 sequences listed, 40% to 45% were seen once. This record comes from a study of blood T cells in healthy people across ages. Study-level points and caveats: Unsorted PBMCs ruled out conclusive naive versus antigen-experienced comparison.

Donation came from healthy Caucasian individuals in Russia who were aged about 6 to 90. The draw of peripheral blood yielded ten milliliters from each donor. The receptor was isolated from a man at least 80 years old in good health. The rearrangement links TRBV9 to TRBJ1-2; D possibly corresponds to TRBD1 (5 bases). The sequencing input was blood. The CDR3 spells CASSVVGAREAGYTF. In DNA, the CDR3 is TGTGCCAGCAGCGTAGTAGGGGCCAGGGAAGCGGGCTACACCTTC. The complete variable domain, with remaining parts taken from reference TRBV9 and TRBJ1-2, reads DSGVTQTPKHLITATGQRVTLRCSPRSGDLSVYWYQQSLDQGLQFLIQYYNGEERAKGNILERFSAQQFPDLHSELNLSSLELGDSALYFCASSVVGAREAGYTFGSGTRLTVV.